This T cell receptor (beta chain) stems from a study of CD8+ T cells in alopecia areata. Study summary: Tofacitinib administration to treated patients was oral, at 5 to 10 mg twice daily. Overall study results and limits: Scalp sequencing also captures normal skin's resident alphabeta T cells.

The CDR3 runs 14 residues. Germline CDR1 and CDR2: SGHRS and YFSETQ. The V and J ends lost 2 bases and 4 bases, in that order; junction bases with no gene match: 5. Described treatment: oral pan-JAK inhibitor, 5-10 mg twice daily. Alopecia areata patients provided lesional scalp punch biopsies and peripheral blood, both collected for the study. The authors sorted CD4+ and CD8+ T cells from PBMCs. Extraction and reverse transcription of RNA yielded cDNA as the sequencing template. Assay used: immunoSEQ multiplex PCR; TCRdb lists only in-frame clones, some missing. The sample has roughly 200,000 clones, approximately 47% seen once. A word on this clone: Antigen unknown.

The V call is TRBV5-1, the J call TRBJ2-7; TRBD1 aligns across 8 bases. The specimen was CD4+ T cells sorted from blood, collected around week 36, from a patient treated with tofacitinib. This receptor was taken from a human donor with alopecia areata. CDR3 coding DNA: TGCGCCAGCAGCTTACAGGGGGAATTTTACGAGCAGTACTTC. It is translated as CASSLQGEFYEQYF.